A single sample is the source of the 10 T cell receptor beta chains below, sequenced in a study of T cell responses to AZD1222 COVID-19 vaccine. Repertoires were generated with immunoSEQ multiplex PCR, while TCRdb's copy carries only in-frame clones and drops some. The table has under 150,000 clones, around 93% seen once. The sequencing used peripheral blood, collected on day 0 of AZD1222 vaccination. The source of these receptors is an adult in good health.

The J gene is TRBJ2-3, the V gene TRBV15, with no clear D. Germline values: CDR1 LNHNV, CDR2 YYDKDF (reference sequence). The length of the CDR3 is 13 residues. Trimming pared 0 bases from V and 6 bases from J, leaving 7 bases between. CDR3 DNA sequence: TGTGCCACCAGCAGAGATACTATGGATACGCAGTATTTT. Amino acid sequence: CATSRDTMDTQYF.

The chain joins TRBV5-4 to TRBJ1-6; the D gene is possibly TRBD1 (5 bases). This CDR3 comprises 15 residues. With 6 bases removed from V and 7 bases from J, the gap between germline ends came to 17 bases. Germline CDR1 and CDR2: SGHNT and YYREEE (reference sequence). CDR3 region: CASTQTGTVNSPLHF. In nucleotides, the CDR3 is TGTGCCAGCACCCAAACCGGGACCGTCAATTCACCCCTCCACTTT.

The chain has TRBV5-4 and TRBJ1-2; D gene uncertain. V was pared by 5 bases and J by 5 bases, with 22 bases between. Germline lookup yields CDR1 SGHNT and CDR2 YYREEE (reference sequence). The CDR3 has 16 residues. The CDR3 is CASSSLFAGKKYGYTF. The CDR3 DNA is TGTGCCAGCAGTTCCCTCTTTGCCGGGAAAAAATATGGCTACACCTTC.

The V call is TRBV4-3, the J call TRBJ1-4; the match to TRBD1 covers 7 bases. The CDR3 length is 18 residues. Germline V gene lookup returns CDR1 LGHNA and CDR2 YSLEER. V gave up 0 bases and J gave up 10 bases; unmatched junction bases: 17. The CDR3 DNA reads as TGCGCCAGCAGCCAAGATTGGGGTGGACAGGCAGTTCTCGGAAAACTGTTTTTT. This gives the protein CASSQDWGGQAVLGKLFF.

V usage is TRBV7-3 and J usage is TRBJ2-3, with 8 bases identical to TRBD2. CDR3 size: 15 residues. Germline-derived CDR1 and CDR2 are SGHTA and FQGTGA. V shed 7 bases and J 5 bases; nucleotides not matched to a gene: 11. Written as DNA, the CDR3 is TGTGCCAGCAACGATCCGGGACTAGGGCTAGATACGCAGTATTTT. Protein sequence: CASNDPGLGLDTQYF.

V usage is TRBV9 and J usage is TRBJ1-6, with unresolved D. Germline V gene sequence: CDR1 SGDLS, CDR2 YYNGEE. V was trimmed by 3 bases and J by 10 bases, leaving 14 bases between them. The CDR3 consists of 14 residues. This chain's CDR3 is CASSGEKGQSPLHF. The DNA for the CDR3 is TGTGCCAGCAGCGGGGAGAAGGGCCAGTCACCCCTCCACTTT.

The V call is TRBV11-1, the J call TRBJ1-4; D ambiguous. CDR3 size: 13 residues. Trimming took off 2 bases at V and 5 bases at J, with 6 bases between the two ends. Germline V lookup: CDR1 SGHAT, CDR2 FQDESV (reference sequence). Here the CDR3 reads CASSLSINEKLFF. CDR3 coding DNA: TGTGCCAGCAGCTTATCCATAAATGAAAAACTGTTTTTT.

The chain joins TRBV11-2 to TRBJ1-6; no definite D call. Germline lookup yields CDR1 SGHAT and CDR2 FQNNGV. V was clipped by 8 bases and J by 1 base, with 12 bases between them. CDR3 length: 15 residues. In DNA form, the CDR3 reads TGTGCCAGCTGTCAGGTCGTATCCTATAATTCACCCCTCCACTTT. Protein sequence: CASCQVVSYNSPLHF.

V is TRBV5-1 and J is TRBJ2-1; D possibly matches TRBD1 or TRBD2 (5 bases each). This CDR3 comprises 14 residues. V shed 2 bases and J shed 5 bases, with 11 bases lying between them. Germline V lookup: CDR1 SGHRS, CDR2 YFSETQ. CDR3 DNA: TGCGCCAGCAGCTTCCGGGACCCCGACAATGAGCAGTTCTTC. Translating it yields CASSFRDPDNEQFF.

This clone came up once. J is TRBJ1-5 and V is TRBV21-1. TRBV21-1 represents a pseudogene. The CDR3 extends over 14 amino acids. The CDR3 DNA reads TGTGCCAGCAGCCCTATATCCCGTAATCAGCCCCAGCATTTT. Its protein is CASSPISRNQPQHF.